The next 29 T cell receptor beta chains were all read from a single sample in a study of cytotoxic CD8 clonotypes in ibrutinib-treated CLL. Method: immunoSEQ multiplex PCR; TCRdb's copy keeps in-frame clones and lacks some. The sample shows more than 200,000 clones, roughly 73% of them seen only once. The sample consisted of PBMCs, taken after 12 months of ibrutinib treatment. All receptors derive from a human donor with chronic lymphocytic leukemia.

The V call is TRBV6-5, the J call TRBJ2-5; the match to TRBD1 covers 7 bases. CDR3 length: 12 amino acids. Germline-derived CDR1 and CDR2 are MNHEY and SVGAGI. V shed 10 bases and J 4 bases; nucleotides not matched to a gene: 6. This CDR3 is CATRGRPETQYF. As DNA, the CDR3 is TGTGCCACGAGGGGGCGGCCAGAGACCCAGTACTTC.

The V gene is TRBV6-5, the J gene TRBJ2-2; no reliable D call. Germline V lookup: CDR1 MNHEY, CDR2 SVGAGI. The V end lost 2 bases, the J end lost 7 bases, and 17 bases lay between the germline ends. The CDR3 has 16 residues. The CDR3 nucleotides read TGTGCCAGCAGTTACGACCCACAAGGATTGATCGGGGAGCTGTTTTTT. Its protein product is CASSYDPQGLIGELFF.

The chain combines TRBV7-9 with TRBJ1-1; a weak D match, TRBD1 (5 bases). The CDR3 loop spans 15 amino acids. V dropped 1 base and J dropped 7 bases, with 16 bases sitting between them. Per the germline V gene, CDR1 is SEHNR and CDR2 is FQNEAQ (reference sequence). This CDR3 reads CASSLEGFGTIEAFF. CDR3 sequence (DNA): TGTGCCAGCAGCTTAGAGGGGTTCGGGACCATTGAAGCTTTCTTT.

This clone came up a few times. The V call is TRBV27, the J call TRBJ2-1, with 8 bases identical to TRBD2. V was pared by 4 bases and J by 6 bases, with 2 bases of the junction left unmatched. The CDR3 loop spans 13 amino acids. Germline CDR1 and CDR2: MNHEY and SMNVEV (reference sequence). In nucleotides, the CDR3 is TGTGCCAGCAGTTCCGGGACTAGCAATGAGCAGTTCTTC. It encodes CASSSGTSNEQFF.

The chain has TRBV5-1 and TRBJ2-3; the D gene is possibly TRBD2 (5 bases). CDR3 length: 14 amino acids. V was shortened by 4 bases and J by 2 bases, with 11 bases between the two germline ends. Per germline, CDR1 SGHRS and CDR2 YFSETQ. CDR3 sequence reads: CASSRSDFTDTQYF. For the CDR3, the DNA is TGCGCCAGCAGCCGTAGCGATTTCACAGATACGCAGTATTTT.

J is TRBJ2-1 and V is TRBV11-2; 7 bases agree with TRBD1. This CDR3 contains 15 residues. With V trimmed by 5 bases and J by 2 bases, 6 bases remained unmatched. The germline gives CDR1 SGHAT, CDR2 FQNNGV. The CDR3 sequence is CASSPRQGTYNEQFF. CDR3 sequence (DNA): TGTGCCAGCAGCCCAAGACAGGGAACCTACAATGAGCAGTTCTTC.

This clone was observed a few times. The chain combines TRBV28 with TRBJ2-1; maybe TRBD2 (6 bases). Germline lookup yields CDR1 MDHEN and CDR2 SYDVKM. CDR3 length: 11 residues. V lost 3 bases and J lost 14, with 11 bases in between. The CDR3 region is CASSLLAEEFF. CDR3 sequence (DNA): TGTGCCAGCAGTTTGTTAGCGGAAGAGTTCTTC.

The chain combines TRBV18 with TRBJ2-7; maybe TRBD2 (5 bases). Trimming stripped 5 bases from V and 3 bases from J, with 11 bases between. Germline V gene data show CDR1 as KGHSH and CDR2 as LQKENI. This CDR3 region has 13 residues. The CDR3 nucleotides read TGTGCCAGCTCAGAGCGGCAGCTCTACGAGCAGTACTTC. Residues: CASSERQLYEQYF.

The rearrangement links TRBV2 to TRBJ1-5, with no clear D. V was clipped by 4 bases and J by 7 bases, with 14 bases between them. CDR3 length: 14 residues. CDR1 is SNHLY, CDR2 FYNNEI, per germline. In DNA, the CDR3 is TGTGCCAGCAGTGGGACTTCCTCATTCCAGCCCCAGCATTTT. Translated, it gives CASSGTSSFQPQHF.

This clone was picked up one time. The J gene is TRBJ2-2, the V gene TRBV18; D remains ambiguous. Germline V CDR1 and CDR2: KGHSH, LQKENI. The CDR3 spans 14 residues. Trimming stripped 3 bases from V and 0 bases from J, with 5 bases between. The CDR3 protein is CASSPTANTGELFF. The DNA of the CDR3 is TGTGCCAGCTCACCGACGGCGAACACCGGGGAGCTGTTTTTT.

This chain connects TRBV29-1 to TRBJ2-7; D may be TRBD1 (7 bases). This CDR3 region has 12 residues. V shed 7 bases and J shed 2 bases, with 12 bases lying between them. From germline, CDR1 is SQVTM and CDR2 ANQGSEA. The CDR3 DNA is TGCAGCGGGCGGGACAGAGCCTACGAGCAGTACTTC. Protein: CSGRDRAYEQYF.

This chain links TRBV28 with TRBJ1-5; D perhaps matches TRBD1 (5 bases). This CDR3 comprises 14 residues. V was trimmed by 10 bases and J by 3 bases, leaving 16 bases between them. CDR1 is MDHEN, CDR2 SYDVKM, per germline. The CDR3 is CATLTGFLNQPQHF. In nucleotides, the CDR3 is TGTGCCACCCTTACAGGATTTCTCAATCAGCCCCAGCATTTT.

This CDR3 reads CASSDYRDREAFF. The CDR3 DNA follows: TGCGCCAGCAGTGACTACCGGGACAGAGAAGCTTTCTTT. This sequence joins TRBV10-1 and TRBJ1-1; 7 positions match TRBD1. Germline trimming cut 3 bases from V and 8 bases from J; bases unmatched to any gene: 6. This CDR3 has 13 amino acids. CDR1 is WNHNN, CDR2 SYGVQD, per germline (reference sequence).

The genes are TRBV28 and TRBJ2-7, with D maybe TRBD2 (6 bases). Germline V lookup: CDR1 MDHEN, CDR2 SYDVKM. The CDR3 has 11 residues. Trimming pared 3 bases from V and 12 bases from J, leaving 12 bases between. The CDR3 protein is CASSLGLKMYF. The CDR3, as DNA: TGTGCCAGCAGTTTGGGACTTAAAATGTACTTC. Full variable domain (remainder filled in from reference TRBV28 and TRBJ2-7): DVKVTQSSRYLVKRTGEKVFLECVQDMDHENMFWYRQDPGLGLRLIYFSYDVKMKEKGDIPEGYSVSREKKERFSLILESASTNQTSMYLCASSLGLKMYFGPGTRLTVT.

The rearrangement uses TRBV7-2 and TRBJ2-2; 7 nucleotides match TRBD2. Germline V lookup: CDR1 SGHTA, CDR2 FQGNSA. V dropped 9 bases and J dropped 3; count of bases not matched to a gene: 4. The CDR3 runs 13 residues. The CDR3 is CASKGRDTGELFF. The CDR3 nucleotides are TGTGCCAGTAAGGGGAGGGACACCGGGGAGCTGTTTTTT.

The chain uses TRBV20-1 and TRBJ1-2; 11 nucleotides match TRBD1. The CDR3 extends over 11 amino acids. V dropped 3 bases and J dropped 12; count of bases not matched to a gene: 3. Germline V gene lookup returns CDR1 DFQATT and CDR2 SNEGSKA (reference sequence). The chain's CDR3 is CSASRTGGNTF. CDR3 in DNA: TGCAGTGCTAGCAGGACAGGGGGCAACACCTTC.

In this sample, this clone turned up a few times. The J gene is TRBJ1-6, the V gene TRBV7-2; the D is unclear. The CDR3 contains 18 residues. The V gene's germline CDR1 is SGHTA and CDR2 FQGNSA. V lost 1 base and J 0 bases, leaving 13 bases between the germline ends. The CDR3 DNA reads as TGTGCCAGCAGCTTAGATCAGGACTTGAGCTCCTATAATTCACCCCTCCACTTT. This encodes CASSLDQDLSSYNSPLHF.

On this clone: One end of the junction varies from germline; a read error may be responsible. V and J are TRBV10-3 and TRBJ2-7; no definite D call. CDR1 is ENHRY, CDR2 SYGVKD, per germline. The CDR3 is made up of 13 amino acids. This CDR3 is CAICEDRSYEQYF. As DNA, the CDR3 is TGTGCCATCTGTGAGGACCGCTCCTACGAGCAGTACTTC.

The chain combines TRBV7-6 with TRBJ1-5; D may be TRBD1 (6 bases). Germline V lookup: CDR1 SGHVS, CDR2 FNYEAQ. The length of the CDR3 is 14 residues. The germline V and J ends were trimmed by 5 bases and 6 bases, with 14 bases remaining between them. The CDR3: CASSTGGVPQPQHF. The CDR3 DNA sequence: TGTGCCAGCAGCACCGGGGGCGTCCCTCAGCCCCAGCATTTT.

V and J are TRBV6-1 and TRBJ2-3; D is perhaps TRBD2 (5 bases). CDR1 and CDR2 (germline): MNHNS, SASEGT. V gave up 2 bases and J gave up 1 base, with 10 bases separating them. The CDR3 is 15 residues long. The DNA of the CDR3 is TGTGCCAGCAGTGAACTTAGCGTGGGCACAGATACGCAGTATTTT. As protein: CASSELSVGTDTQYF.

The V and J genes are TRBV27 and TRBJ2-1; 8 nucleotides match TRBD2. The CDR3 spans 14 residues. With V trimmed by 5 bases and J by 4 bases, 4 bases remained unmatched. CDR1 is MNHEY and CDR2 is SMNVEV in the germline V gene (reference sequence). CDR3 in amino acids: CASSVSGGYNEQFF. The CDR3 DNA is TGTGCCAGCAGTGTAAGCGGGGGATACAATGAGCAGTTCTTC.

The chain employs TRBV7-9 and TRBJ1-5; no reliable D call. The CDR3 contains 13 residues. The ends were cut back, 5 bases at V and 0 bases at J, with 5 bases in the middle. Per the germline V gene, CDR1 is SEHNR and CDR2 is FQNEAQ (reference sequence). This chain's CDR3 is CASSVSSNQPQHF. The CDR3 DNA reads as TGTGCCAGCAGCGTTTCTAGCAATCAGCCCCAGCATTTT.

With regard to this clone: Different DNA sequences within this sample yield the same CDR3. The chain has TRBV11-3 and TRBJ2-2, with D unresolved. Germline values: CDR1 SGHNT, CDR2 YENEEA. CDR3 length: 13 residues. Trimming removed 0 bases at V and 6 bases at J, with 5 bases between. CDR3 nucleotide sequence: TGTGCCAGCAGCTTAGATGGTCCCGGGGAGCTGTTTTTT. Its protein is CASSLDGPGELFF.

The J gene is TRBJ2-7, the V gene TRBV5-4; 7 nucleotides match TRBD2. CDR3 length: 16 amino acids. Per germline, CDR1 SGHNT and CDR2 YYREEE (reference sequence). Germline trimming cut 0 bases from V and 3 bases from J; bases unmatched to any gene: 9. In DNA form, the CDR3 reads TGTGCCAGCAGCTTGGACGGGGGAGGGCCCGTCTACGAGCAGTACTTC. Translated, it gives CASSLDGGGPVYEQYF.

This chain uses TRBV30 with TRBJ1-1; D gene uncertain. The CDR3 totals 16 residues. Trimming cost V 0 bases and J 0 bases, with 14 bases left between them. Germline CDR1 and CDR2: GTSNPN and SVGIG (reference sequence). The CDR3 DNA reads TGTGCCTGGAGTGTAAGGTTCCCGGGTTTGAACACTGAAGCTTTCTTT. This gives the protein CAWSVRFPGLNTEAFF.

The V gene is TRBV28, the J gene TRBJ2-1; D possibly uses TRBD1 or TRBD2 (5 bases each). The germline V gene has CDR1 MDHEN and CDR2 SYDVKM. The V gene lost 6 bases and the J gene lost 7 bases, with 13 bases spanning the gap. The CDR3 has 13 residues. This CDR3 reads CASSQGDQNEQFF. CDR3 coding DNA: TGTGCCAGCAGCCAAGGGGACCAAAATGAGCAGTTCTTC.

V usage is TRBV5-1 and J usage is TRBJ2-1; 11 nucleotides agree with TRBD2. The V and J ends lost 1 base and 7 bases, in that order; junction bases with no gene match: 7. Germline CDR1 is SGHRS and CDR2 is YFSETQ. This CDR3 spans 16 amino acids. The CDR3 DNA reads as TGCGCCAGCAGCTTGTTACTAGCGGGAGTGATGAATGAGCAGTTCTTC. Translating gives CASSLLLAGVMNEQFF.

This chain uses TRBV27 with TRBJ2-7; D unclear. The CDR3 totals 16 residues. V was pared by 1 base and J by 2 bases, with 15 bases between. Per the germline V gene, CDR1 is MNHEY and CDR2 is SMNVEV (reference sequence). The CDR3 sequence is CASSLYPGPKTYEQYF. In nucleotides, the CDR3 is TGTGCCAGCAGTTTATACCCGGGCCCCAAAACCTACGAGCAGTACTTC.

The CDR3 region is CASSFLDRDNSPLHF. CDR3 nucleotides: TGTGCCAGCAGCTTCCTTGACAGGGACAATTCACCCCTCCACTTT. This sequence joins TRBV13 and TRBJ1-6; 7 bases are shared with TRBD1. The CDR3 sequence is 15 residues long. Germline trimming cut 3 bases from V and 7 bases from J; bases unmatched to any gene: 6. Per germline, CDR1 PRHDT and CDR2 FYEKMQ (reference sequence).